This T cell receptor beta chain originates from a study of long-term antiretroviral therapy in people with HIV. The germline V gene has CDR1 GTSNPN and CDR2 SVGIG (reference sequence). Trimming removed 7 bases at V and 4 bases at J, with 19 bases between. The CDR3 spans 14 residues. As concerns this clone: Antigen specificity is unknown.

At the survey level, the v3.0 immunoSEQ assay was run. Libraries were prepared by immunoSEQ multiplex PCR; TCRdb keeps only in-frame clonotypes and omits some of them. The table lists 25,000 to 30,000 clones, about 93% of them singletons. Overall study results and limits: Narrower CDR3 length ranges marked HIV repertoires relative to controls. Pre-ART expanded TRB clones stayed dominant throughout, though often decreasing after ART. Relative to transplant donor controls, diversity remained lower despite increasing after ART.

The V call is TRBV30, the J call TRBJ1-1; a possible D gene is TRBD1 (6 bases). This TCR derives from a woman aged 40 to 49 with HIV. The sequences come from unsorted PBMCs, collected almost 6.6 years after starting antiretroviral therapy. The CDR3 DNA reads as TGTGCCTTAATGGAGGGCAGGGGTGCCACTGAAGCTTTCTTT. It yields the protein CALMEGRGATEAFF. Looking up the rest from reference TRBV30 and TRBJ1-1 gives the full variable domain: SQTIHQWPATLVQPVGSPLSLECTVEGTSNPNLYWYRQAAGRGLQLLFYSVGIGQISSEVPQNLSASRPQDRQFILSSKKLLLSDSGFYLCALMEGRGATEAFFGQGTRLTVV.